This T cell receptor beta chain was obtained from a study of neurological immune-mediated disorders (dated 2019 in TCRdb). Regarding the research as a whole: Among the roughly 35 multiple sclerosis patients, approximately 31 had relapsing-remitting MS and 3 had secondary progressive MS. Using UMI-based sequencing, the study compared peripheral blood TCR-beta repertoires from patients with HTLV-I-associated myelopathy (HAM/TSP), patients with multiple sclerosis, and healthy controls. The roughly 99 TCR-beta libraries covered PBMC samples along with longitudinal samples, technical triplicates, and paired sorted CD4+ and CD8+ T-cell subsets. The cohort included approximately 68 subjects: approximately 14 with HAM/TSP, about 34 with multiple sclerosis, and about 20 healthy controls.

This clonotype has a count of ten or more. This clone's antigen is unknown. No qualities accompany the bases; no much larger clone lies one base away. Based on the germline V gene, the CDR1 and CDR2 sequences are MRHNA and SNTAGT. The CDR3, from cysteine to phenylalanine, totals 14 residues. The retained sequence is limited to the CDR3, 42 bases, with the frame set at the first base. V loses 4 bases, J loses 3 bases, and the germline ends lie 9 bases apart. Libraries from unsorted PBMCs were made from 2 million PBMCs kept in RNAlater at -80 degrees C until RNA extraction. Multiple sclerosis patients were enrolled in a US clinical protocol evaluating disease progression by magnetic resonance imaging. PBMCs were separated from peripheral blood using Ficoll-Hypaque density gradient centrifugation and then cryopreserved in liquid nitrogen. Findings and caveats that apply to the study as a whole: No clinical or MRI features were associated with the MS cluster, and the authors said that larger cohorts are needed. Phylogenetic analysis grouped repertoires from 18 of 34 MS patients into a cluster of related CDR3 sequences, suggesting a possible repertoire-level signature. TCR clonal expansion was greatest in HAM/TSP patients and smallest in MS patients, who ranked below even healthy controls. No identical CDR3 amino acid sequences were shared among expanded clones across subjects, suggesting private TCR-beta repertoires in all groups.

cDNA was synthesized by template-switch 5'RACE using a primer carrying a 10-nucleotide random unique molecular identifier by which each TCR transcript was tagged. Every sequencing run yielded over 180 million TCR-beta sequences covering 15-18 subjects. The RNeasy kit was used for extraction of total RNA. The KAPA Real-time Library Amplification kit was used to amplify TCR-beta VDJ regions with primers targeting the TCR constant region and the 5'RACE anchor. A first PCR added sample indexes and Illumina adaptors, and a second PCR then raised library yield. After purification with Ampure beads, the TCR product of roughly 650 bp was size-selected on a 2% E-gel SizeSelection system. Before pooling, library quality was assessed on a Bioanalyzer, concentration was determined with Qubit, and library quantification was performed with the Kapa Library Quantification kit. Paired-end 2 x 150 bp sequencing of the libraries was performed on an Illumina HiSeq 2500. To increase sequence diversity, roughly 24-31% phiX was spiked into each library pool. The authors' pipeline ran thus. Quality-filtered reads were processed with the UMI-based MiGEC pipeline, and over 85% of raw TCR sequences were removed by the MiGEC pipeline during error correction. VDJ genes were aligned to IMGT germline references, and each clonotype was defined by a unique CDR3 amino acid sequence together with V-J genes. VDJtools evaluated clonal expansion, Shannon diversity and CDR3 relatedness (CalcPairwiseDistances, ClusterSamples); CLCbio workbench built phylogenetic trees. Clones with at least 8 unique UMIs were defined as expanded, with this threshold being based on coefficient-of-variation modelling across technical triplicates. TCRdb itself trimmed the public reads at Q25 with fastp, ran MiXCR and retained productive beta chains. Each CDR3 protein appears once, grouped with its most common genes and DNA. These V and J calls rely on TCRdb rather than the paper's analysis. This sample lists about 46,000 distinct CDR3 sequences; 1.5% to 2% were detected once. The ten most abundant clones make up around 2.1% of the sample.

The chain links TRBV6-4 with TRBJ2-2, with a tentative D gene TRBD2 over 5 matching bases. This sequence originates from a middle-aged woman with multiple sclerosis. The sample taken for sequencing was PBMCs. CDR3 reads: CASSVELDTGELFF. The bases are TGTGCCAGCAGTGTCGAACTAGACACCGGGGAGCTGTTTTTT.